Listed here are 22 T cell receptor beta chains from one sample, sequenced in a study of cytotoxic CD8 clonotypes in ibrutinib-treated CLL. Assay: immunoSEQ multiplex PCR; the TCRdb copy retains only in-frame clones and omits some. The profile shows 150,000 to 200,000 clones, roughly 77% of them singletons. The sample here was PBMCs, taken after 12 months of ibrutinib treatment. The receptors stem from a human donor with chronic lymphocytic leukemia.

This chain links TRBV27 with TRBJ1-2, with 9 bases that match TRBD1. V gave up 3 bases and J gave up 8 bases; unmatched junction bases: 10. There are 15 residues in the CDR3. Germline loops: CDR1 MNHEY, CDR2 SMNVEV (reference sequence). Here the CDR3 reads CASSFAERDRVGYTF. Here the CDR3 DNA reads TGTGCCAGCAGTTTTGCAGAAAGGGACAGGGTAGGCTACACCTTC.

J is TRBJ2-3 and V is TRBV7-9; 10 nucleotides match TRBD2. The germline CDR1 and CDR2 sequences are SEHNR and FQNEAQ (reference sequence). This CDR3 is built from 17 residues. Trimming at V came to 1 base and at J to 5 bases, leaving 9 bases not matched to a gene. Here the CDR3 DNA reads TGTGCCAGCAGCTTAGACTTAGCGGGGGGCCGGGGAGATACGCAGTATTTT. Encoded protein: CASSLDLAGGRGDTQYF.

The CDR3 sequence is CATSTQGRQPQHF. The CDR3 DNA reads as TGTGCCACCAGCACCCAAGGGAGACAGCCCCAGCATTTT. The gene calls are TRBV15 and TRBJ1-5; D is undetermined. The CDR3 sequence is 13 residues long. V was cut by 4 bases and J by 7 bases, with 11 bases left in between. The germline CDR1 and CDR2 sequences are LNHNV and YYDKDF (reference sequence).

CDR3 coding DNA: TGTGCCAGCAGCGGGGAGGTGGCCGGGGAGACCCAGTACTTC. This sequence encodes CASSGEVAGETQYF. The chain links TRBV9 to TRBJ2-5, with D possibly being TRBD2 (6 bases). V gave up 3 bases and J gave up 5 bases, with 14 bases separating them. The CDR3 loop spans 14 amino acids. Germline V gives CDR1 SGDLS, CDR2 YYNGEE.

V gene TRBV19 combines with J gene TRBJ1-5; TRBD1 aligns across 10 bases. The germline V gene encodes CDR1 LNHDA and CDR2 SQIVND (reference sequence). V lost 7 bases to trimming and J lost 8 bases; unmatched junction nucleotides: 14. There are 16 residues in the CDR3. CDR3 residues: CASNSGQGGLWEPQHF. In DNA, the CDR3 is TGTGCCAGTAATTCTGGACAGGGGGGCCTTTGGGAGCCCCAGCATTTT. Variable domain in full (rest from reference TRBV19 and TRBJ1-5): DGGITQSPKYLFRKEGQNVTLSCEQNLNHDAMYWYRQDPGQGLRLIYYSQIVNDFQKGDIAEGYSVSREKKESFPLTVTSAQKNPTAFYLCASNSGQGGLWEPQHFGDGTRLSIL.

CDR3 loop: CASSFTGTGNEAFF. The CDR3 coding sequence is TGTGCCAGCAGCTTTACAGGAACTGGAAATGAAGCTTTCTTT. The V and J genes are TRBV7-9 and TRBJ1-1; D perhaps matches TRBD1 (5 bases). V lost 3 bases and J 7 bases, leaving 15 bases between the germline ends. The CDR3 consists of 14 residues. Germline V gene lookup returns CDR1 SEHNR and CDR2 FQNEAQ (reference sequence).

This chain uses TRBV5-4 with TRBJ1-1; 8 nucleotides align to TRBD1. Germline trimming cut 3 bases from V and 5 bases from J; bases unmatched to any gene: 3. Germline CDR1 and CDR2: SGHNT and YYREEE (reference sequence). The CDR3 loop spans 13 amino acids. The CDR3 protein is CASSSTGGTEAFF. In DNA form, the CDR3 reads TGTGCCAGCAGCTCAACAGGGGGAACTGAAGCTTTCTTT.

There are a few counts of this clone. The genes are TRBV4-2 and TRBJ2-7; 11 bases map to TRBD2. The trim removed 0 bases at V and 0 bases at J, leaving 10 bases unmatched. Germline V gives CDR1 LGHNA, CDR2 YNFKEQ. The CDR3 runs 19 residues. DNA for the CDR3: TGTGCCAGCAGCCAAGACCGGGGGACTAGCGGAAACCCCTCCTACGAGCAGTACTTC. Protein: CASSQDRGTSGNPSYEQYF.

The chain carries TRBV28 and TRBJ1-2; 7 nucleotides line up with TRBD1. The CDR3 loop spans 16 amino acids. CDR1 is MDHEN, CDR2 SYDVKM, per germline. V was clipped by 4 bases and J by 2 bases; unmatched bases: 10. The CDR3 bases are TGTGCCAGCAGTTCCTCTAGGACAGGAGGGAACTATGGCTACACCTTC. Its protein is CASSSSRTGGNYGYTF.

The chain has TRBV28 and TRBJ2-2; 15 bases agree with TRBD2. The CDR3 runs to 17 residues. Trimming cost V 5 bases and J 7 bases; bases outside gene matches: 8. CDR1 and CDR2 (germline): MDHEN, SYDVKM. The CDR3 DNA is TGTGCCAGCAGTCCCCGGACTAGCGGGAGGGCCGGCGGGGAGCTGTTTTTT. As protein: CASSPRTSGRAGGELFF.

There are a few counts of this clone. V usage is TRBV2 and J usage is TRBJ2-7, with D maybe TRBD1 (5 bases). Germline CDR1 is SNHLY and CDR2 is FYNNEI. Trimming removed 0 bases from V and 5 bases from J, with 8 bases in between. This CDR3 is 13 amino acids long. The CDR3 reads CASSEAVRDEQYF. CDR3 DNA: TGTGCCAGCAGTGAAGCGGTCAGGGACGAGCAGTACTTC.

The chain links TRBV19 to TRBJ1-1; D perhaps matches TRBD1 (5 bases). This CDR3 contains 13 residues. Germline CDR1 reads LNHDA; CDR2 reads SQIVND (reference sequence). Trimming shortened V by 3 bases and J by 7 bases, and 12 bases separated the two germline ends. CDR3 protein: CASSIKGRIEAFF. CDR3 DNA: TGTGCCAGTAGTATTAAGGGGCGCATTGAAGCTTTCTTT.

This clone has a single count. The chain joins TRBV2 to TRBJ1-5, with 9 positions matching TRBD1. Germline lookup yields CDR1 SNHLY and CDR2 FYNNEI. V was clipped by 6 bases and J by 7 bases; unmatched bases: 4. This CDR3 is 13 amino acids long. CDR3 protein: CASRGQGGQPQHF. CDR3 coding DNA: TGTGCCAGCAGGGGACAGGGAGGACAGCCCCAGCATTTT.

V gene TRBV2 combines with J gene TRBJ2-7, with 7 bases lining up with TRBD1. This CDR3 region has 18 residues. V was clipped by 1 base and J by 2 bases; unmatched bases: 14. The germline CDR1 and CDR2 sequences are SNHLY and FYNNEI. CDR3 in DNA: TGTGCCAGCAGTGAAGGTATAGGGGGCTTTTATGGGACCTACGAGCAGTACTTC. It codes for CASSEGIGGFYGTYEQYF.

The chain recombines TRBV7-9 with TRBJ1-2; TRBD1 matches at 7 bases. The CDR3 covers 15 residues. V lost 9 bases to trimming and J lost 0 bases; unmatched junction nucleotides: 10. Per germline, CDR1 SEHNR and CDR2 FQNEAQ (reference sequence). CDR3 sequence (DNA): TGTGCCAGTAGACCTACAGGGGCCACTAACTATGGCTACACCTTC. Translation: CASRPTGATNYGYTF. Full variable domain (rest looked up from reference TRBV7-9 and TRBJ1-2): DTGVSQNPRHKITKRGQNVTFRCDPISEHNRLYWYRQTLGQGPEFLTYFQNEAQLEKSRLLSDRFSAERPKGSFSTLEIQRTEQGDSAMYLCASRPTGATNYGYTFGSGTRLTVV.

The CDR3 DNA sequence: TGTGCCAGCAGCTTGTTTCTAGGGACTTCCTACAATGAGCAGTTCTTC. Protein product: CASSLFLGTSYNEQFF. This chain joins TRBV5-8 and TRBJ2-1; D is possibly TRBD2 (6 bases). This CDR3 has 16 amino acids. Germline V gene data show CDR1 as SGHTS and CDR2 as YDEGEE. Trimming cost V 1 base and J 1 base, with 12 bases left between them.

CDR3 nucleotide sequence: TGTGCCAGTTCACTCTCTGGGGCGGCCAACGTCCTGACTTTC. Translation gives CASSLSGAANVLTF. The J gene is TRBJ2-6, the V gene TRBV27; TRBD1 might be the D (5 bases). From germline, CDR1 is MNHEY and CDR2 SMNVEV (reference sequence). The length of the CDR3 is 14 residues. V dropped 9 bases and J dropped 6 bases, with 15 bases sitting between them.

This clone has a handful of counts. This rearrangement joins TRBV10-3 to TRBJ1-2; 9 bases match TRBD1. Trimming cost V 3 bases and J 8 bases; bases outside gene matches: 7. The CDR3 loop spans 14 amino acids. Germline values: CDR1 ENHRY, CDR2 SYGVKD. The CDR3 DNA sequence: TGTGCCATCAGTGATGAGGGACAGGGTAGGGGCTACACCTTC. Translated: CAISDEGQGRGYTF.

The gene calls are TRBV27 and TRBJ2-1; 8 bases align to TRBD2. The CDR3 has 12 residues. J was trimmed by 9 bases and V by 5 bases; bases with no gene match: 3. Germline CDR1 reads MNHEY; CDR2 reads SMNVEV (reference sequence). DNA of the CDR3: TGTGCCAGCAGTGCCCGGGGGGGTGAGCAGTTCTTC. It specifies CASSARGGEQFF.

This sequence joins TRBV28 and TRBJ1-6; 9 positions match TRBD1. V lost 7 bases and J lost 1; bases outside the gene matches: 11. Per germline, CDR1 MDHEN and CDR2 SYDVKM. This CDR3 spans 18 amino acids. CDR3 DNA: TGTGCCAGCACCACGACAGGGGGGTTACGGTCCTATAATTCACCCCTCCACTTT. It codes for CASTTTGGLRSYNSPLHF.

CDR3 sequence: CAIRERESYNEQFF. DNA of the CDR3: TGTGCCATCAGGGAGCGGGAGTCGTACAATGAGCAGTTCTTC. The J gene is TRBJ2-1, the V gene TRBV10-3; the match to TRBD2 covers 8 bases. Germline-derived CDR1 and CDR2 are ENHRY and SYGVKD. J gave up 4 bases and V 6 bases, and 5 bases lay outside the gene matches. CDR3 length: 14 residues.

This sequence joins TRBV6-5 and TRBJ1-3; D is unresolved. Germline-derived CDR1 and CDR2 are MNHEY and SVGAGI. The CDR3 extends over 15 amino acids. V dropped 2 bases and J dropped 0 bases, with 8 bases sitting between them. The CDR3 bases are TGTGCCAGCAGTTACCAAGGGAACTCTGGAAACACCATATATTTT. As protein: CASSYQGNSGNTIYF.